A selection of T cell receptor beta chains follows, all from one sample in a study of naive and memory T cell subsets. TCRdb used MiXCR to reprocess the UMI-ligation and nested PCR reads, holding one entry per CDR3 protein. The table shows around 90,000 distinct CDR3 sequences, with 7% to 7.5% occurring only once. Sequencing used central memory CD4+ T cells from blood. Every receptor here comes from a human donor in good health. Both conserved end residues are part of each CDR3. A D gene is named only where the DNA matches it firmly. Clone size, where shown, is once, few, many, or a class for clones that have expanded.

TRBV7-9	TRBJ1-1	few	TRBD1	CASSHDRGKVTEAFF	TGTGCCAGCAGCCACGACAGGGGAAAGGTCACTGAAGCTTTCTTT
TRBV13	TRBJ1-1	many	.	CASSPIGRGTEAFF	TGTGCCAGCAGCCCTATAGGCCGGGGCACTGAAGCTTTCTTT
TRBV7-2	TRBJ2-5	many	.	CASSLVGFQETQYF	TGTGCCAGCAGCTTAGTGGGGTTCCAAGAGACCCAGTACTTC
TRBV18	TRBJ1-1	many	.	CASSSEIEATEAFF	TGTGCCAGCTCATCAGAGATTGAGGCCACTGAAGCTTTCTTT
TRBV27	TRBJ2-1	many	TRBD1	CASRPDRGDYNEQFF	TGTGCCAGCAGGCCAGACAGGGGCGACTACAATGAGCAGTTCTTC
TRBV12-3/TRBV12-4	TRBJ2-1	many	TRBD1	CASSRGQGIRGHEQFF	TGTGCCAGCAGTCGGGGACAGGGAATTAGAGGGCATGAGCAGTTCTTC
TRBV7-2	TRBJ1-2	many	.	CASSLASLGYTF	TGTGCCAGCAGCTTAGCCTCACTCGGCTACACCTTC
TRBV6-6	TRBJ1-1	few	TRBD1	CASSPGQGASEAFF	TGTGCCAGCAGCCCCGGACAGGGGGCTTCTGAAGCTTTCTTT
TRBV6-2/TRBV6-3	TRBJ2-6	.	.	CASSYQGQLSGANVLTF	TGTGCCAGCAGTTACCAGGGGCAACTCTCTGGGGCCAACGTCCTGACTTTC
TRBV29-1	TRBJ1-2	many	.	CSVEGVFRGANYGYTF	TGCAGCGTTGAAGGGGTTTTCCGGGGGGCGAACTATGGCTACACCTTC
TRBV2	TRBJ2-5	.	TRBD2	CASSEVLAGAGETQYF	TGTGCCAGCAGTGAGGTCCTAGCGGGAGCGGGGGAGACCCAGTACTTC
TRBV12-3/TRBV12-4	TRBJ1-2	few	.	CASSLEGYGYTF	TGTGCCAGCAGTTTAGAAGGGTATGGCTACACCTTC
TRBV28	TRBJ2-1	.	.	CASKAEMSSYNEQFF	TGTGCCAGCAAAGCCGAGATGAGCTCCTACAATGAGCAGTTCTTC
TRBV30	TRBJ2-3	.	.	CAWTQSQILLSTDTQYF	TGTGCCTGGACCCAGAGCCAAATTTTACTATCCACAGATACGCAGTATTTT
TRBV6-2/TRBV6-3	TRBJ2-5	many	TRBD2	CASSYQLGGGDEETQYF	TGTGCCAGCAGTTACCAACTCGGCGGGGGAGACGAAGAGACCCAGTACTTC
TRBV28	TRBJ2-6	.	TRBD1	CASSFRGRGANVLTF	TGTGCCAGCAGTTTTAGGGGGCGTGGGGCCAACGTCCTGACTTTC
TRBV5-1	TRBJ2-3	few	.	CASSRSADTQYF	TGCGCCAGCAGCCGGTCGGCAGATACGCAGTATTTT
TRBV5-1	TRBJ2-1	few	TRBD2	CASSLLSGGGSISGSLRFF	TGCGCCAGCAGCTTGCTTTCCGGCGGGGGATCAATCTCAGGAAGTTTGAGGTTCTTC
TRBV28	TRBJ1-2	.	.	CASSLVGYGYTF	TGTGCCAGCAGTTTGGTTGGCTATGGCTACACCTTC
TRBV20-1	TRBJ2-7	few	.	CSAIQVTSTYEQYF	TGCAGTGCCATCCAGGTGACTTCCACCTACGAGCAGTACTTC
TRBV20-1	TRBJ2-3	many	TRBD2	CSARDWTSGSTDTQYF	TGCAGTGCTAGAGACTGGACTAGCGGGAGCACAGATACGCAGTATTTT
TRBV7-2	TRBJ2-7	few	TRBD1	CASSSRDRGQEQYF	TGTGCCAGCAGCTCCCGGGACAGGGGGCAAGAGCAGTACTTC
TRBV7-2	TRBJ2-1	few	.	CASSPLSSSYNEQFF	TGTGCCAGCAGCCCTCTAAGTAGCTCCTACAATGAGCAGTTCTTC
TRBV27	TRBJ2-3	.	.	CASSFSPALSTDTQYF	TGTGCCAGCAGTTTTTCCCCAGCGCTAAGCACAGATACGCAGTATTTT
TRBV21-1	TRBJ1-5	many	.	CASTQTGTSGHEDSNQPQHF	TGTGCCAGCACTCAAACCGGGACATCAGGGCATGAGGATAGCAATCAGCCCCAGCATTTT
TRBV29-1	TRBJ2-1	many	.	CSVDATRHYNEQFF	TGCAGCGTTGACGCGACTAGGCACTACAATGAGCAGTTCTTC
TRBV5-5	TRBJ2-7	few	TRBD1	CASSLVWGTASYEQYF	TGTGCCAGCAGCTTGGTGTGGGGGACAGCCTCCTACGAGCAGTACTTC
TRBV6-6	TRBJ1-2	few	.	CASITRDFGGYTF	TGTGCCAGCATAACCCGGGACTTTGGTGGCTACACCTTC
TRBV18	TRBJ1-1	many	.	CASSPAVVWDTEAFF	TGTGCCAGCTCACCCGCGGTCGTTTGGGACACTGAAGCTTTCTTT
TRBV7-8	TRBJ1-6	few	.	CASSLVTSANSPLHF	TGTGCCAGCAGCTTAGTAACTTCAGCCAATTCACCCCTCCACTTT
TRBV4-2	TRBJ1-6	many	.	CASSQVSGQGESPLHF	TGTGCCAGCAGCCAAGTATCCGGCCAGGGTGAATCACCCCTCCACTTT
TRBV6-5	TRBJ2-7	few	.	CASSYESGSGQYF	TGTGCCAGCAGTTACGAGAGTGGCTCCGGGCAGTACTTC
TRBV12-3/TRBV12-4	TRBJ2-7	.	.	CASSFPGAHEQYF	TGTGCCAGCAGTTTTCCCGGGGCCCACGAGCAGTACTTC
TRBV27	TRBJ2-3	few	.	CASSNRPSASTDTQYF	TGTGCCAGCAGTAACCGACCTAGCGCGAGCACAGATACGCAGTATTTT
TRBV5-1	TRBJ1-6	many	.	CASRRDDKNSPLHF	TGCGCCAGCAGGAGGGACGATAAAAATTCACCCCTCCACTTT
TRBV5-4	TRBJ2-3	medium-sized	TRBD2	CASSFPGTNTDTQYF	TGTGCCAGCAGCTTCCCTGGGACTAACACAGATACGCAGTATTTT
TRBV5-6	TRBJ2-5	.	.	CASSYQKGLTETQYF	TGTGCCAGCAGCTACCAAAAAGGACTAACAGAGACCCAGTACTTC
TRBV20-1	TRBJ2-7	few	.	CSARDHREITYEQYF	TGCAGTGCTAGAGATCACAGGGAAATAACCTACGAGCAGTACTTC
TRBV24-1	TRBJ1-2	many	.	CATSGTERDYGYTF	TGTGCCACCAGTGGAACAGAACGGGACTATGGCTACACCTTC
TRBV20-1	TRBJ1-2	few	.	CSASIGESIRYGYTF	TGCAGTGCTAGTATCGGGGAGTCCATTCGCTATGGCTACACCTTC
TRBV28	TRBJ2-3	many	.	CASTVGNGDTQYF	TGTGCCAGCACTGTGGGGAACGGGGATACGCAGTATTTT
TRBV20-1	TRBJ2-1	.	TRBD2	CSARVTPAGGEQFF	TGCAGTGCTAGAGTGACTCCGGCGGGGGGAGAGCAGTTCTTC
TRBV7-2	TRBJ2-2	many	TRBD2	CASRGTSGRAGELFF	TGTGCCAGCCGCGGGACTAGCGGGAGGGCCGGGGAGCTGTTTTTT
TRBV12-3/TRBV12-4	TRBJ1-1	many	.	CASSLVETEAFF	TGTGCCAGCAGTTTGGTGGAGACTGAAGCTTTCTTT
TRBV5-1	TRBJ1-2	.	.	CASSLDWYGYTF	TGCGCCAGCAGCTTGGACTGGTATGGCTACACCTTC
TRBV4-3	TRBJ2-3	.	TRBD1	CASSQHPTGTDTQYF	TGCGCCAGCAGCCAGCACCCGACAGGGACAGATACGCAGTATTTT
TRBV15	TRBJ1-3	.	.	CATSKGGAGNTIYF	TGTGCCACCTCTAAGGGTGGTGCTGGAAACACCATATATTTT
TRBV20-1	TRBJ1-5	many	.	CSARDGEQPQHF	TGCAGTGCTAGAGACGGGGAACAGCCCCAGCATTTT
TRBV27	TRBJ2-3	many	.	CASSTSFTDTQYF	TGTGCCAGCAGTACCAGCTTCACAGATACGCAGTATTTT
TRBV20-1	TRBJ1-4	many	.	CSAPDGKKLFF	TGCAGTGCACCGGACGGGAAAAAACTGTTTTTT
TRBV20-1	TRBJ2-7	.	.	CSASVYSSGEQYF	TGCAGTGCTAGTGTCTACAGTTCGGGCGAGCAGTACTTC
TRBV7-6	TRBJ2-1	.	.	CASSLQGTEQFF	TGTGCCAGCAGCTTACAGGGCACTGAGCAGTTCTTC
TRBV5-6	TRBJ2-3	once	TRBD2	CASSLITSGVGDTQYF	TGTGCCAGCAGCTTGATAACTAGCGGGGTCGGAGATACGCAGTATTTT
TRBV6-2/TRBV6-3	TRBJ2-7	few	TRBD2	CASSTPPPSGSHGEQYF	TGTGCCAGCAGTACCCCCCCCCCTAGCGGGAGTCATGGCGAGCAGTACTTC
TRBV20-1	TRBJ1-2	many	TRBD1	CSARSGQGNAFYGYTF	TGCAGTGCTAGATCGGGACAGGGAAATGCGTTTTATGGCTACACCTTC
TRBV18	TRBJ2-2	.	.	CAGSPRTGAINTGELFF	TGTGCCGGCTCACCGCGAACCGGGGCTATCAACACCGGGGAGCTGTTTTTT
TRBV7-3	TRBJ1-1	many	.	CASSLWGPGTSEAFF	TGTGCCAGCAGCTTATGGGGCCCCGGGACATCCGAAGCTTTCTTT
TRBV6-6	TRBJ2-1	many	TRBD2	CASSYSDSGRAQDEQFF	TGTGCCAGCAGTTACTCTGATAGCGGGAGGGCCCAGGATGAGCAGTTCTTC
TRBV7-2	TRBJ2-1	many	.	CASSLGQLTYNEQFF	TGTGCCAGCAGCTTAGGTCAGCTTACCTACAATGAGCAGTTCTTC
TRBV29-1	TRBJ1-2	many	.	CSVGGTLYGYTF	TGCAGCGTGGGAGGAACTCTCTATGGCTACACCTTC